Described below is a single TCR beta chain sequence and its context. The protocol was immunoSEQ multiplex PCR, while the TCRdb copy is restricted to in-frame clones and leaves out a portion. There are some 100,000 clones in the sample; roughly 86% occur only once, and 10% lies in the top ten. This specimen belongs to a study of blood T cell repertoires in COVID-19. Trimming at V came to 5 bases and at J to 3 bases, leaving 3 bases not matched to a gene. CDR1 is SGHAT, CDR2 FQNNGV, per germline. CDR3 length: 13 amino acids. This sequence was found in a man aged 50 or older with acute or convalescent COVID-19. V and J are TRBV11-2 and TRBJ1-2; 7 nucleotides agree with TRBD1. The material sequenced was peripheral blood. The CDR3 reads CASSPGTDYGYTF. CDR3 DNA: TGTGCCAGCAGCCCAGGGACAGACTATGGCTACACCTTC. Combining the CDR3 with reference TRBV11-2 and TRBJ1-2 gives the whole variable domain EAGVAQSPRYKIIEKRQSVAFWCNPISGHATLYWYQQILGQGPKLLIQFQNNGVVDDSQLPKDRFSAERLKGVDSTLKIQPAKLEDSAVYLCASSPGTDYGYTFGSGTRLTVV.